These 24 T cell receptor beta chains were all obtained from the same sample, sequenced in a study of blood T cell repertoires in COVID-19. The table came from immunoSEQ multiplex PCR; TCRdb's copy has only in-frame clones and leaves some out. This table holds a few hundred thousand clones, approximately 90% found once. The sequenced sample was PBMCs or T cells enriched from blood (not recorded which). Receptor source: a woman in her forties or fifties who had recovered from COVID-19.

V gene TRBV4-1 combines with J gene TRBJ2-7; D ambiguous. From germline, CDR1 is MGHRA and CDR2 YSYEKL. Trimming took 0 bases from V and 2 from J, leaving 11 bases between them. The CDR3 covers 15 residues. The CDR3 DNA sequence: TGCGCCAGCAGCCAAGATGAGGCCCACGCCTACGAGCAGTACTTC. It yields the protein CASSQDEAHAYEQYF.

This clone was recorded only once. The gene calls are TRBV3-1 (or the pseudogene TRBV3-2) and TRBJ2-5, with 8 nucleotides matching TRBD2. The germline V gene has CDR1 LGHDT and CDR2 YNNKEL (reference sequence). CDR3 size: 15 residues. Trimming cost V 1 base and J 5 bases; bases outside gene matches: 6. CDR3 bases: TGTGCCAGCAGCCAAGTCCAGCGGGAGTGGGAGACCCAGTACTTC. This translates into CASSQVQREWETQYF.

This chain links TRBV10-3 with TRBJ1-1; 9 nucleotides line up with TRBD1. Germline trimming cut 0 bases from V and 6 bases from J; bases unmatched to any gene: 5. Germline lookup yields CDR1 ENHRY and CDR2 SYGVKD. The CDR3 sequence is 15 residues long. The CDR3, as DNA: TGTGCCATCAGTGAGTCGACAGGGGGTTATTCTGAAGCTTTCTTT. Amino acids: CAISESTGGYSEAFF.

The rearrangement joins TRBV29-1 to TRBJ1-1; no clear D gene. The V and J ends lost 3 bases and 0 bases respectively, with 8 bases between them. CDR1 and CDR2 from the germline V gene are SQVTM and ANQGSEA. This CDR3 spans 13 amino acids. CDR3 in amino acids: CSVEEHLNTEAFF. The DNA for the CDR3 is TGCAGCGTTGAGGAGCACTTGAACACTGAAGCTTTCTTT.

The rearrangement uses TRBV13 and TRBJ2-7; the match to TRBD2 covers 7 bases. The junction had 13 bases not matched to a gene; V was cut back by 2 bases and J by 0 bases. The CDR3 sequence is 18 residues long. Germline V gives CDR1 PRHDT, CDR2 FYEKMQ (reference sequence). CDR3 sequence: CASSLIRKVGGVSYEQYF. In nucleotides, the CDR3 is TGTGCCAGCAGCTTAATCAGAAAGGTGGGAGGGGTCTCCTACGAGCAGTACTTC.

The V and J genes are TRBV11-2 and TRBJ1-3; 7 bases align to TRBD1. The CDR3 runs 16 residues. From germline, CDR1 is SGHAT and CDR2 FQNNGV. V was pared by 4 bases and J by 0 bases, with 6 bases of the junction left unmatched. The CDR3 protein is CASSSPRDSSGNTIYF. CDR3 in DNA: TGTGCCAGCAGCTCGCCCCGGGACAGCTCTGGAAACACCATATATTTT. The full variable domain, its missing parts supplied by reference TRBV11-2 and TRBJ1-3, is EAGVAQSPRYKIIEKRQSVAFWCNPISGHATLYWYQQILGQGPKLLIQFQNNGVVDDSQLPKDRFSAERLKGVDSTLKIQPAKLEDSAVYLCASSSPRDSSGNTIYFGEGSWLTVV.

The CDR3 protein is CASRFQGANTEAFF. CDR3 nucleotides: TGTGCCAGCAGGTTTCAGGGGGCGAACACTGAAGCTTTCTTT. The V gene is TRBV7-9, the J gene TRBJ1-1; TRBD1 matches 8 bases. The CDR3 runs 14 residues. With 6 bases clipped from V and 1 base from J, the junction kept 4 bases outside the gene matches. Germline CDR1 is SEHNR and CDR2 is FQNEAQ (reference sequence).

The J gene is TRBJ1-3, the V gene TRBV30, with unresolved D. The length of the CDR3 is 14 residues. Germline-derived CDR1 and CDR2 are GTSNPN and SVGIG (reference sequence). V lost 4 bases to trimming and J lost 0 bases, with 10 bases between them. CDR3 nucleotide sequence: TGTGCCTGGAATAGAGGGAGCTCTGGAAACACCATATATTTT. Protein product: CAWNRGSSGNTIYF.

A remark on this clone: Distinct nucleotide sequences in the sample also encode this CDR3. The V call is TRBV18, the J call TRBJ1-1, with D possibly matching TRBD1 (5 bases). CDR1 KGHSH and CDR2 LQKENI come from the germline V gene. This CDR3 contains 12 residues. V was clipped by 3 bases and J by 5 bases, with 7 bases between them. DNA of the CDR3: TGTGCCAGCTCACCCAGGGATACTGAAGCTTTCTTT. As protein: CASSPRDTEAFF.

Here the CDR3 reads CASSQDRGRGTEAFF. Written as DNA, the CDR3 is TGTGCCAGCAGTCAAGACAGGGGTCGGGGTACTGAAGCTTTCTTT. The V call is TRBV5-4, the J call TRBJ1-1; the match to TRBD1 covers 8 bases. Germline lookup yields CDR1 SGHNT and CDR2 YYREEE (reference sequence). V shed 5 bases, J shed 5 bases, and the junction held 11 bases outside the gene matches. This CDR3 is 15 amino acids long.

This chain links TRBV6-4 with TRBJ1-3; 8 bases agree with TRBD1. CDR1 and CDR2 from the germline V gene are MRHNA and SNTAGT. V was pared by 2 bases and J by 3 bases, with 12 bases of the junction left unmatched. This CDR3 spans 18 amino acids. The CDR3 DNA reads TGTGCCAGCAGTGACCCGGGGACATCGGACAGGGATGGAAACACCATATATTTT. Encoded protein: CASSDPGTSDRDGNTIYF.

The chain uses TRBV29-1 and TRBJ2-1; possible D gene TRBD2, 5 bases. Germline values: CDR1 SQVTM, CDR2 ANQGSEA. This CDR3 is built from 11 residues. The V and J ends lost 7 bases and 3 bases respectively, with 7 bases between them. CDR3: CSGSDYNEQFF. The CDR3 DNA follows: TGCAGCGGTAGCGACTACAATGAGCAGTTCTTC.

The chain carries TRBV20-1 and TRBJ2-1, with TRBD2 matching 13 bases. This CDR3 is 17 amino acids long. CDR1 is DFQATT and CDR2 is SNEGSKA in the germline V gene (reference sequence). With V trimmed by 3 bases and J by 4 bases, 9 bases remained unmatched. The CDR3 reads CSASGTSGMGNYNEQFF. Here the CDR3 DNA reads TGCAGTGCTAGTGGGACTAGCGGGATGGGAAATTACAATGAGCAGTTCTTC.

This chain connects TRBV29-1 to TRBJ2-1; 7 bases align to TRBD2. After removal of 4 bases from V and 10 bases from J, the junction contained 13 bases not matched to a gene. Germline V gene sequence: CDR1 SQVTM, CDR2 ANQGSEA. CDR3 length: 14 amino acids. In DNA, the CDR3 is TGCAGCGTTGTTATTGGGGGGGAGACGGCGGAGCAGTTCTTC. It is translated as CSVVIGGETAEQFF.

The genes are TRBV18 and TRBJ2-3; weak D call: TRBD2 (5 bases). Trimming pared 5 bases from V and 5 bases from J, leaving 5 bases between. The CDR3 runs to 11 residues. Germline-derived CDR1 and CDR2 are KGHSH and LQKENI. The CDR3, as DNA: TGTGCCAGCTCAGGGAGAGATACGCAGTATTTT. It encodes CASSGRDTQYF.

The chain recombines TRBV25-1 with TRBJ1-1, with D unresolved. CDR3 length: 13 residues. Germline CDR1 is MGHDK and CDR2 is SYGVNS. Between the trimmed V and J ends, which lost 3 bases and 2 bases, there was a span of 7 bases. The CDR3, as DNA: TGTGCCAGCAGTGATTTAACTAACACTGAAGCTTTCTTT. Amino acids: CASSDLTNTEAFF. Full variable domain (outside the CDR3, taken from reference TRBV25-1 and TRBJ1-1): EADIYQTPRYLVIGTGKKITLECSQTMGHDKMYWYQQDPGMELHLIHYSYGVNSTEKGDLSSESTVSRIRTEHFPLTLESARPSHTSQYLCASSDLTNTEAFFGQGTRLTVV.

V is TRBV18 and J is TRBJ1-5, with 7 positions matching TRBD1. This CDR3 has 18 residues. The junction had 14 bases not matched to a gene; V was cut back by 4 bases and J by 2 bases. CDR1 is KGHSH, CDR2 LQKENI, per germline. The CDR3 sequence: CASSRGTVTDGGNQPQHF. The CDR3, as DNA: TGTGCCAGCTCACGCGGGACAGTAACTGATGGAGGCAATCAGCCCCAGCATTTT.

The V gene is TRBV5-5, the J gene TRBJ2-4, with D possibly TRBD2 on 6 matching bases. Looked up from germline, CDR1 is SGHKS and CDR2 is YYEKEE (reference sequence). The CDR3 consists of 14 residues. V was trimmed by 2 bases and J by 10 bases, leaving 16 bases between them. CDR3 DNA sequence: TGTGCCAGCAGCTTCGGGAGCAGGCAGCAAATTCAGTACTTC. It is translated as CASSFGSRQQIQYF.

This clone was detected only a few times. Other DNA sequences in the sample encode the same CDR3. This rearrangement joins TRBV2 to TRBJ1-5; 11 bases are shared with TRBD1. Germline V gene data show CDR1 as SNHLY and CDR2 as FYNNEI. Trimming at V came to 4 bases and at J to 7 bases, leaving 3 bases not matched to a gene. The length of the CDR3 is 14 residues. The CDR3 DNA reads TGTGCCAGCAGTGGGACAGGGGGCAGACAGCCCCAGCATTTT. This sequence encodes CASSGTGGRQPQHF.

This chain uses TRBV30 with TRBJ2-1; D uncertain. The V end was cut by 0 bases, the J end by 9 bases, with 12 bases between. This CDR3 comprises 13 residues. The germline V gene encodes CDR1 GTSNPN and CDR2 SVGIG (reference sequence). The CDR3 loop is CAWSVGSAGEQFF. The DNA of the CDR3 is TGTGCCTGGAGTGTAGGTTCCGCAGGTGAGCAGTTCTTC.

The chain couples TRBV4-3 to TRBJ2-1, with D possibly matching TRBD2 (5 bases). Germline CDR1 is LGHNA and CDR2 is YSLEER. This CDR3 is 15 amino acids long. V shed 4 bases and J shed 4 bases, with 14 bases lying between them. The CDR3, as DNA: TGCGCCAGCAGCCCAACAGCGGCTGGTTACAATGAGCAGTTCTTC. It yields the protein CASSPTAAGYNEQFF.

The chain employs TRBV24-1 and TRBJ2-3, with 13 bases that match TRBD2. The V and J ends lost 9 bases and 3 bases, in that order; junction bases with no gene match: 5. CDR3 length equals 15 residues. The germline V gene encodes CDR1 KGHDR and CDR2 SFDVKD. The CDR3 DNA reads as TGTGCCACCGGTACTAGCGGGAGGGTTACAGATACGCAGTATTTT. Amino acid sequence: CATGTSGRVTDTQYF.

This chain links TRBV5-4 with TRBJ1-4, with TRBD1 matching 7 bases. Germline V gene sequence: CDR1 SGHNT, CDR2 YYREEE (reference sequence). V dropped 3 bases and J dropped 3; count of bases not matched to a gene: 5. The CDR3 loop spans 15 amino acids. The CDR3 nucleotides are TGTGCCAGCAGCTCAGGGGGTAGTGCTAATGAAAAACTGTTTTTT. Its translation is CASSSGGSANEKLFF.

This chain links TRBV7-2 with TRBJ2-1, with 10 bases lining up with TRBD2. The CDR3 spans 17 residues. Trimming took 3 bases from V and 7 from J; bases not matched to a gene: 12. Germline values: CDR1 SGHTA, CDR2 FQGNSA. CDR3 sequence reads: CASSFSGRTSGINEQFF. The CDR3 bases are TGTGCCAGCAGCTTCTCGGGGAGGACTAGCGGAATAAATGAGCAGTTCTTC. Full variable domain (missing parts from reference TRBV7-2 and TRBJ2-1): GAGVSQSPSNKVTEKGKDVELRCDPISGHTALYWYRQSLGQGLEFLIYFQGNSAPDKSGLPSDRFSAERTGGSVSTLTIQRTQQEDSAVYLCASSFSGRTSGINEQFFGPGTRLTVL.